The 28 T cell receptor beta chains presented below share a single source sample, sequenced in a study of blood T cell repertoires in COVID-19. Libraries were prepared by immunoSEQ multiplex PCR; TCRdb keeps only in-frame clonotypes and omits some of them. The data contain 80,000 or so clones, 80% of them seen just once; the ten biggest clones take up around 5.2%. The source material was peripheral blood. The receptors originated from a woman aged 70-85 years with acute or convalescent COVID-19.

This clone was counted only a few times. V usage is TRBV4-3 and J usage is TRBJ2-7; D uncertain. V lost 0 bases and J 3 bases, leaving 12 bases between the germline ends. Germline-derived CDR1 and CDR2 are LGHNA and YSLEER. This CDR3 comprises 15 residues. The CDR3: CASSQDYSNFYEQYF. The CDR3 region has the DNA TGCGCCAGCAGCCAAGACTACTCCAACTTCTACGAGCAGTACTTC.

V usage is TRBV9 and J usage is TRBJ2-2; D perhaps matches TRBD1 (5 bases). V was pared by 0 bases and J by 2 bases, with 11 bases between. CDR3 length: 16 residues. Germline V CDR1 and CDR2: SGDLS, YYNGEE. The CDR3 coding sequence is TGTGCCAGCAGCGTAGACCCAGGGCACAACACCGGGGAGCTGTTTTTT. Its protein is CASSVDPGHNTGELFF.

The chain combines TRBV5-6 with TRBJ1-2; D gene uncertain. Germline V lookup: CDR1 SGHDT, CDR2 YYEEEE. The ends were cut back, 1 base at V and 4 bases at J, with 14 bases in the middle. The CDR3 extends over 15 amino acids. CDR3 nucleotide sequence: TGTGCCAGCAGCTTGTGGGGAGGAGTAGGCTATGGCTACACCTTC. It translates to CASSLWGGVGYGYTF.

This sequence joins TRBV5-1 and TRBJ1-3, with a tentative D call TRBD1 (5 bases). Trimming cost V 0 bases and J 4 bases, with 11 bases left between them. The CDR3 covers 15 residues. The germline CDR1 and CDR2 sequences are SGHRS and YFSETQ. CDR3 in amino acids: CASSLVGDSGNTIYF. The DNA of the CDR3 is TGCGCCAGCAGCTTGGTTGGGGACTCCGGAAACACCATATATTTT.

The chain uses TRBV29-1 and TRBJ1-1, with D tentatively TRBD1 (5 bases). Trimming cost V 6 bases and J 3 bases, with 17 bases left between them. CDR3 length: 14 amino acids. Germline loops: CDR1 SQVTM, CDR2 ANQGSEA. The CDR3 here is CSVDLTGAHTEAFF. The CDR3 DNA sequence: TGCAGCGTAGACCTTACAGGTGCGCACACTGAAGCTTTCTTT. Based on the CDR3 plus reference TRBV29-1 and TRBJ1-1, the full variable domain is SAVISQKPSRDICQRGTSLTIQCQVDSQVTMMFWYRQQPGQSLTLIATANQGSEATYESGFVIDKFPISRPNLTFSTLTVSNMSPEDSSIYLCSVDLTGAHTEAFFGQGTRLTVV.

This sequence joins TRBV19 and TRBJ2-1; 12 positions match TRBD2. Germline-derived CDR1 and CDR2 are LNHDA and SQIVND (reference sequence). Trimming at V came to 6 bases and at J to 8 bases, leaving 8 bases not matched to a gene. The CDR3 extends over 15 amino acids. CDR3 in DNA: TGTGCCAGTAGGAGGCTAGCGGGGGGGAGCGATGAGCAGTTCTTC. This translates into CASRRLAGGSDEQFF. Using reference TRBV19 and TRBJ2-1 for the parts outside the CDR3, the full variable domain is DGGITQSPKYLFRKEGQNVTLSCEQNLNHDAMYWYRQDPGQGLRLIYYSQIVNDFQKGDIAEGYSVSREKKESFPLTVTSAQKNPTAFYLCASRRLAGGSDEQFFGPGTRLTVL.

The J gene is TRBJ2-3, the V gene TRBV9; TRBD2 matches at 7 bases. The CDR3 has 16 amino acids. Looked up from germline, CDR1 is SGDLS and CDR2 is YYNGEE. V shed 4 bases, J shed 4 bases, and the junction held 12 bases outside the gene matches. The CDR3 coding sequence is TGTGCCAGCAGCACCATGGGGGGGGGAAGCTCAGATACGCAGTATTTT. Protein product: CASSTMGGGSSDTQYF.

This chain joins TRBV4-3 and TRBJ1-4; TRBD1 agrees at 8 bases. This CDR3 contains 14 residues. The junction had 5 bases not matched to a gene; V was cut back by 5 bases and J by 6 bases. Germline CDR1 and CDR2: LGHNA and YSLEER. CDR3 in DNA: TGCGCCAGCAGCATTGGACAGGGTGATGAAAAACTGTTTTTT. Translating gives CASSIGQGDEKLFF.

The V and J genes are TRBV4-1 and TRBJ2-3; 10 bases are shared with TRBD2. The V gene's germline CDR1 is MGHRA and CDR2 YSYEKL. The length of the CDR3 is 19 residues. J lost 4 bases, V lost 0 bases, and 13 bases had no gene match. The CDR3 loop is CASSQEPAGGLDSPDTQYF. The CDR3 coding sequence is TGCGCCAGCAGCCAAGAACCAGCGGGGGGGCTGGATTCGCCAGATACGCAGTATTTT.

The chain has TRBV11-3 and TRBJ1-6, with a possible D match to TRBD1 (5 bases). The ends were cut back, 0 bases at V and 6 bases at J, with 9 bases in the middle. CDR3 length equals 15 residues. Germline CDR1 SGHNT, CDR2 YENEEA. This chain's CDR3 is CASSLEGLANSPLHF. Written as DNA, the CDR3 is TGTGCCAGCAGCTTAGAGGGACTGGCTAATTCACCCCTCCACTTT. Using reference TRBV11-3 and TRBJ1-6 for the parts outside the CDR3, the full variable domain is EAGVVQSPRYKIIEKKQPVAFWCNPISGHNTLYWYLQNLGQGPELLIRYENEEAVDDSQLPKDRFSAERLKGVDSTLKIQPAELGDSAVYLCASSLEGLANSPLHFGNGTRLTVT.

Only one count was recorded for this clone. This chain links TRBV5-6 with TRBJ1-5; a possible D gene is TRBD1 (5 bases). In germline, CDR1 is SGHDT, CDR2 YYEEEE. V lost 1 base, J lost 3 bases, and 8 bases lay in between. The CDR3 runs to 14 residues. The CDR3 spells CASSLRGHNQPQHF. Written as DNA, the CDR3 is TGTGCCAGCAGCTTGAGGGGTCACAATCAGCCCCAGCATTTT.

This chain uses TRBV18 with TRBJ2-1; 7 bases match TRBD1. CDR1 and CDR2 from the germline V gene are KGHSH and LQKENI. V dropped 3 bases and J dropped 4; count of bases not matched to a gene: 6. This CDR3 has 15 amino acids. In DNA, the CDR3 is TGTGCCAGCTCACCTCCCGGGACAGAATACAATGAGCAGTTCTTC. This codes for CASSPPGTEYNEQFF.

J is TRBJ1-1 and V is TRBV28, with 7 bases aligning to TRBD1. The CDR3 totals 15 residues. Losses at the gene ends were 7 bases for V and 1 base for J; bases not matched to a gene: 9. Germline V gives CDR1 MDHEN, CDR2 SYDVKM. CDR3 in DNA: TGTGCCAGCACCCTACGGGACAGAGAGAACACTGAAGCTTTCTTT. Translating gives CASTLRDRENTEAFF.

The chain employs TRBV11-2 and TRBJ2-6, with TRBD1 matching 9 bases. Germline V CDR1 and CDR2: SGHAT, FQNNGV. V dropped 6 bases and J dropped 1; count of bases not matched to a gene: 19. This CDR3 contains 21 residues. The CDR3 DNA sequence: TGTGCCAGCAGTTACGATCACAGGGGGCGCGAACTAAGGTCTGGGGCCAACGTCCTGACTTTC. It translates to CASSYDHRGRELRSGANVLTF. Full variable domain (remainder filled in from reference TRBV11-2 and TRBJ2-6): EAGVAQSPRYKIIEKRQSVAFWCNPISGHATLYWYQQILGQGPKLLIQFQNNGVVDDSQLPKDRFSAERLKGVDSTLKIQPAKLEDSAVYLCASSYDHRGRELRSGANVLTFGAGSRLTVL.

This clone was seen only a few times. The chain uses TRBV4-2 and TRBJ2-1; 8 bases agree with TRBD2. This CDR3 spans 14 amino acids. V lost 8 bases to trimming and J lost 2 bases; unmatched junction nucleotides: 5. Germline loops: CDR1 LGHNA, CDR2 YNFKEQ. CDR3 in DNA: TGTGCCAGCGGAACGGGGGGGACCTACAATGAGCAGTTCTTC. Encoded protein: CASGTGGTYNEQFF.

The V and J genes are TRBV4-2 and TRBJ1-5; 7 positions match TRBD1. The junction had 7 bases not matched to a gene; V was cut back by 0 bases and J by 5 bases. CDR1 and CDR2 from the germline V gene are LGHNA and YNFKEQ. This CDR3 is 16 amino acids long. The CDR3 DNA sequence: TGTGCCAGCAGCCAAGATGGGGACAGATATTATCAGCCCCAGCATTTT. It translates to CASSQDGDRYYQPQHF.

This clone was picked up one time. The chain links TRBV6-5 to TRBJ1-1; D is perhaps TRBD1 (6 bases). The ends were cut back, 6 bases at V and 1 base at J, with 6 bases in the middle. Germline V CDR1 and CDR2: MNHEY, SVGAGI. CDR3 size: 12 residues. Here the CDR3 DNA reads TGTGCCAGCAGGACAGGGAACACTGAAGCTTTCTTT. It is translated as CASRTGNTEAFF.

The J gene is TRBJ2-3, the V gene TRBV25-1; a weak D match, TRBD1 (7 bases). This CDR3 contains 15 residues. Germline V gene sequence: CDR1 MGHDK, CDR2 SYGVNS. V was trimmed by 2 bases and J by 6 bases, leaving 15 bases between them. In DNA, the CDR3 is TGTGCCAGCAGTGAAGGAGGGGGCTTCGGTGATACGCAGTATTTT. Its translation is CASSEGGGFGDTQYF.

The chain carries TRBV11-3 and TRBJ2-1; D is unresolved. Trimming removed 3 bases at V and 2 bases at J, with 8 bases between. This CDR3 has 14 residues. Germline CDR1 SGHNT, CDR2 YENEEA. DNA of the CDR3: TGTGCCAGCAGCTTGGTAAGCCCCTACAATGAGCAGTTCTTC. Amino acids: CASSLVSPYNEQFF.

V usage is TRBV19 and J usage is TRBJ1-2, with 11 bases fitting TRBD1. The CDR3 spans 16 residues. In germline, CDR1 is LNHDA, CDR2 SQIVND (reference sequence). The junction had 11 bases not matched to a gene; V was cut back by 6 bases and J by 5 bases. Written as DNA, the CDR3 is TGTGCCAGTAGAGGGGGACAGGGGGATGTGGGTTATGGCTACACCTTC. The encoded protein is CASRGGQGDVGYGYTF.

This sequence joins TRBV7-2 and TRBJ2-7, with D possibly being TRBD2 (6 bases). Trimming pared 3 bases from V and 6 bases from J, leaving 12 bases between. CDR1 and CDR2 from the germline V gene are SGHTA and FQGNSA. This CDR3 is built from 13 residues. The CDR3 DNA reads TGTGCCAGCAGCTTCGAGGGAGGTGGCGAGCAGTACTTC. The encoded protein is CASSFEGGGEQYF.

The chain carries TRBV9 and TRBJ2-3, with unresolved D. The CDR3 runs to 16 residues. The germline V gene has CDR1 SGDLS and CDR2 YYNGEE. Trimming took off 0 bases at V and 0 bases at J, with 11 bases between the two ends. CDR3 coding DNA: TGTGCCAGCAGCGTAGAAATCGGTACTAGCACAGATACGCAGTATTTT. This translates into CASSVEIGTSTDTQYF.

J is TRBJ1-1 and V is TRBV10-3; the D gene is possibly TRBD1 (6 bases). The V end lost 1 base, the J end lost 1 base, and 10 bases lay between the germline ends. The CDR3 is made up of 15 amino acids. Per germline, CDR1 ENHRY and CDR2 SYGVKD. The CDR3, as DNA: TGTGCCATCAGTGAGTTCGGGACAAGGAACACTGAAGCTTTCTTT. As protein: CAISEFGTRNTEAFF.

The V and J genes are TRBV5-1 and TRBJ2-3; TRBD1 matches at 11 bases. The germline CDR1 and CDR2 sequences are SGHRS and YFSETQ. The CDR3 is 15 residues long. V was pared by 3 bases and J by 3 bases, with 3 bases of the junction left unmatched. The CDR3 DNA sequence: TGCGCCAGCAGCTCCGGGACAGGGGGAACAGATACGCAGTATTTT. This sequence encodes CASSSGTGGTDTQYF.

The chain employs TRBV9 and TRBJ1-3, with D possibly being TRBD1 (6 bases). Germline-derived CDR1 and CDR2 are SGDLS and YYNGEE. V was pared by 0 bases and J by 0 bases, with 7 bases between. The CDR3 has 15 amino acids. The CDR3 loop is CASSVGGGSGNTIYF. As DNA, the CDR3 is TGTGCCAGCAGCGTAGGAGGGGGCTCTGGAAACACCATATATTTT.

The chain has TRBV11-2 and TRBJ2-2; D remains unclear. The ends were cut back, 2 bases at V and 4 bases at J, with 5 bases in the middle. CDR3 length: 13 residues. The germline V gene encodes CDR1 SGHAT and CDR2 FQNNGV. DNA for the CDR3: TGTGCCAGCAGCTTATCCCGCACCGGGGAGCTGTTTTTT. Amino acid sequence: CASSLSRTGELFF.

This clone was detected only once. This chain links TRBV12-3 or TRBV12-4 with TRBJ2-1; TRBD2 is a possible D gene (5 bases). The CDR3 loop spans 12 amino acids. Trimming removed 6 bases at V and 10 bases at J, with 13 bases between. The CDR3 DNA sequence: TGTGCCAGCAGCCTGGGTAGCGACGAGCAGTTCTTC. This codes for CASSLGSDEQFF.

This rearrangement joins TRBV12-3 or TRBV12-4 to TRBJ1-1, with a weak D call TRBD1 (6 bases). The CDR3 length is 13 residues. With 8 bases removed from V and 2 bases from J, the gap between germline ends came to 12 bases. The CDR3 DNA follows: TGTGCCAGCCATTGGACAGACAACACTGAAGCTTTCTTT. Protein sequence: CASHWTDNTEAFF.